The 14 T cell receptor beta chains below all came from one sample that was sequenced in a study of regulatory T cells in long-lasting Graves disease. Noted time point: newly diagnosed GD, antithyroid drugs for less than 3 months. From PBMCs, RNA was extracted and then used to make the TCR library. Construction of the TCR beta libraries employed iRepertoire HTBI primers in conjunction with Arm-PCR of CDR3 regions. Using its own MiXCR run on the multiplex PCR reads, TCRdb lists one record per CDR3 protein. The sample lists about 560,000 distinct CDR3 sequences, roughly 15% occurring once. The data were also submitted as part of a second study, on T cells in Graves' hyperthyroidism and ophthalmopathy.

The sample was peripheral blood mononuclear cells (PBMCs), taken at new diagnosis, from a patient treated with antithyroid drugs. The receptor source for this set is a man between 18 and 29 years old with Graves disease.

As for this clonotype: Germline is not matched at one junction end, which may reflect a read error. The V gene is TRBV2, the J gene TRBJ2-3; 7 bases align to TRBD2. This CDR3 contains 15 residues. The germline V gene encodes CDR1 SNHLY and CDR2 FYNNEI. The CDR3 DNA sequence: TGTGCCGGCAGGGAACTAGCGACTAGCACAGATACGCAGTATTTT. The encoded protein is CAGRELATSTDTQYF.

This clonotype occurred many times. The chain links TRBV3-1 to TRBJ2-2; D gene ambiguous. This CDR3 is built from 16 residues. Per the germline V gene, CDR1 is LGHDT and CDR2 is YNNKEL (reference sequence). The V end lost 1 base, the J end lost 2 bases, and 11 bases lay between the germline ends. In DNA form, the CDR3 reads TGTGCCAGCAGCCAAGTCGTGGGCCTCAACACCGGGGAGCTGTTTTTT. Its translation: CASSQVVGLNTGELFF.

There are a few counts of this clonotype. The gene calls are TRBV12-3 or TRBV12-4 and TRBJ1-5; D gene uncertain. This CDR3 contains 14 residues. V lost 3 bases and J lost 3, with 9 bases in between. The CDR3 DNA reads as TGTGCCAGCAGTTTTCAGGCATTCAATCAGCCCCAGCATTTT. Protein: CASSFQAFNQPQHF.

This clonotype showed up many times. The CDR3 is CASSPEGGAGYTF. DNA of the CDR3: TGTGCCAGCAGTCCCGAAGGGGGGGCTGGCTACACCTTC. The V gene is TRBV27, the J gene TRBJ1-2, with D perhaps TRBD1 (6 bases). The V gene's germline CDR1 is MNHEY and CDR2 SMNVEV (reference sequence). The V end lost 5 bases, the J end lost 7 bases, and 14 bases lay between the germline ends. CDR3 length: 13 residues.

V is TRBV20-1 and J is TRBJ1-3; 9 nucleotides match TRBD1. CDR3 length: 15 residues. Trimming cost V 3 bases and J 1 base; bases outside gene matches: 4. The germline gives CDR1 DFQATT, CDR2 SNEGSKA (reference sequence). Here the CDR3 reads CSARGQGGSGNTIYF. For the CDR3, the DNA is TGCAGTGCTAGGGGACAGGGAGGGTCTGGAAACACCATATATTTT.

J is TRBJ2-2 and V is TRBV3-1, with 11 bases that match TRBD2. Germline V gene data show CDR1 as LGHDT and CDR2 as YNNKEL (reference sequence). V was clipped by 2 bases and J by 0 bases; unmatched bases: 5. This CDR3 is built from 18 residues. The CDR3 spells CASSQYTSGRTNTGELFF. CDR3 DNA: TGTGCCAGCAGCCAATATACTAGCGGGAGAACGAACACCGGGGAGCTGTTTTTT. The full variable domain, its missing parts supplied by reference TRBV3-1 and TRBJ2-2, is DTAVSQTPKYLVTQMGNDKSIKCEQNLGHDTMYWYKQDSKKFLKIMFSYNNKELIINETVPNRFSPKSPDKAHLNLHINSLELGDSAVYFCASSQYTSGRTNTGELFFGEGSRLTVL.

Only a few counts were recorded for this clonotype. This chain joins TRBV4-2 and TRBJ2-7, with 10 bases aligning to TRBD1. V lost 4 bases and J lost 4; bases outside the gene matches: 4. Germline V gives CDR1 LGHNA, CDR2 YNFKEQ. This CDR3 region has 14 residues. CDR3 DNA sequence: TGTGCCAGCAGCCCGGGACAGGGGATGTACGAGCAGTACTTC. As protein: CASSPGQGMYEQYF.

V gene TRBV20-1 combines with J gene TRBJ1-4; D is undetermined. Trimming took 3 bases from V and 0 from J, leaving 11 bases between them. The CDR3 spans 15 residues. In germline, CDR1 is DFQATT, CDR2 SNEGSKA (reference sequence). Here the CDR3 DNA reads TGCAGTGCTAGTCTACGGGGAGCAACTAATGAAAAACTGTTTTTT. Protein: CSASLRGATNEKLFF.

V is TRBV7-3 and J is TRBJ2-1, with 9 nucleotides matching TRBD2. The CDR3 consists of 16 residues. The V segment lost 2 bases and the J segment 8 bases; nucleotides outside the gene matches: 10. CDR1 SGHTA and CDR2 FQGTGA come from the germline V gene. Here the CDR3 reads CASSLGISGSTDEQFF. In DNA form, the CDR3 reads TGTGCCAGCAGCTTAGGGATTAGCGGGAGTACGGATGAGCAGTTCTTC.

The chain is built from TRBV19 and TRBJ1-5; D call uncertain. Germline loops: CDR1 LNHDA, CDR2 SQIVND (reference sequence). V was cut by 4 bases and J by 2 bases, with 15 bases left in between. The CDR3 covers 16 residues. The CDR3 bases are TGTGCCAGTAGTACCGACTCGTTTTCCGGCAATCAGCCCCAGCATTTT. Protein product: CASSTDSFSGNQPQHF.

This clonotype showed up many times. This chain uses TRBV30 with TRBJ2-2; 7 nucleotides line up with TRBD1. Unmatched junction bases numbered 10, after V lost 8 bases and J lost 4 bases. Germline lookup yields CDR1 GTSNPN and CDR2 SVGIG (reference sequence). This CDR3 has 14 residues. CDR3 sequence: CAQLQGPTTGELFF. CDR3 coding DNA: TGTGCCCAACTACAGGGGCCAACCACCGGGGAGCTGTTTTTT.

In its sample, this clonotype was seen a few times. The chain couples TRBV11-2 to TRBJ2-7; no clear D gene. V gave up 0 bases and J gave up 2 bases, with 8 bases separating them. Germline V gene lookup returns CDR1 SGHAT and CDR2 FQNNGV. This CDR3 region has 14 residues. CDR3 in DNA: TGTGCCAGCAGCTTAGAGGTCGAGGCCTACGAGCAGTACTTC. This codes for CASSLEVEAYEQYF.

In this sample, this clonotype turned up many times. V gene TRBV30 combines with J gene TRBJ1-5, with 7 bases identical to TRBD1. Germline V gene data show CDR1 as GTSNPN and CDR2 as SVGIG (reference sequence). The V and J ends lost 2 bases and 7 bases, in that order; junction bases with no gene match: 8. The CDR3 length is 14 residues. The CDR3 loop reads CAWSTNTGEQPQHF. The DNA for the CDR3 is TGTGCCTGGAGTACTAACACAGGGGAACAGCCCCAGCATTTT.

This clonotype was seen repeatedly, ten times or more. The rearrangement links TRBV11-1 to TRBJ2-7; 7 nucleotides line up with TRBD1. J gave up 3 bases and V 1 base, and 6 bases lay outside the gene matches. Germline V gene lookup returns CDR1 SGHAT and CDR2 FQDESV (reference sequence). This CDR3 spans 15 amino acids. CDR3 in DNA: TGTGCCAGCAGCTTAGGACAGGGCACCTACTACGAGCAGTACTTC. It yields the protein CASSLGQGTYYEQYF.